This T cell receptor beta chain derives from a study of blood T cell repertoires in COVID-19. On the study more broadly: Both acute and convalescent COVID-19 samples were obtained from the United States, Italy and Spain.

In the source study's methods: For nucleated cells, counts were estimated from reference gene primer amplification. The data were produced by immunoSEQ multiplex PCR, yet TCRdb's version contains in-frame clones alone and is incomplete. Clone size and V and J calls were adopted from that table, with D and trimming inferred from the DNA. The table shows 380,000 or so clones, with roughly 90% occurring only once. Trimming cost V 3 bases and J 4 bases, with 6 bases left between them. The length of the CDR3 is 13 residues. CDR1 is MNHNS, CDR2 SASEGT, per germline. The clonotype comes from a man between 35 and 55 years old with acute or convalescent COVID-19. Sequences were obtained from peripheral blood. The chain is built from TRBV6-1 and TRBJ1-4; D remains ambiguous. The CDR3 DNA sequence: TGTGCCAGCAGTGAGGAGGGTAATGAAAAACTGTTTTTT. Protein product: CASSEEGNEKLFF.